These 4 T cell receptor beta chains were all obtained from the same sample, sequenced in a study of blood T cell repertoires in COVID-19. Clones were read by immunoSEQ multiplex PCR, and TCRdb kept only the in-frame ones, dropping some. Of over 55,000 clones listed, around 82% are singletons. Sequenced material: peripheral blood. Receptors originate from a man in his fifties with active COVID-19.

The genes are TRBV21-1 and TRBJ1-5. TRBV21-1 is deemed a pseudogene. CDR3 length: 15 residues. The CDR3 loop is CASSMASHGSQPQHF. The CDR3 DNA follows: TGTGCCAGCAGCATGGCTTCTCACGGGAGTCAGCCCCAGCATTTT.

The V call is TRBV30, the J call TRBJ1-1, with a tentative D call TRBD1 (5 bases). With 6 bases removed from V and 1 base from J, the gap between germline ends came to 12 bases. The length of the CDR3 is 13 residues. Per germline, CDR1 GTSNPN and CDR2 SVGIG (reference sequence). CDR3 protein: CACATGANTEAFF. The CDR3 DNA sequence: TGTGCCTGCGCTACTGGGGCGAACACTGAAGCTTTCTTT. Together with reference TRBV30 and TRBJ1-1, the CDR3 gives the full variable domain: SQTIHQWPATLVQPVGSPLSLECTVEGTSNPNLYWYRQAAGRGLQLLFYSVGIGQISSEVPQNLSASRPQDRQFILSSKKLLLSDSGFYLCACATGANTEAFFGQGTRLTVV.

This clone appeared a single time. The rearrangement uses TRBV9 and TRBJ2-2; weak D call: TRBD1 (6 bases). The ends were cut back, 0 bases at V and 1 base at J, with 10 bases in the middle. In germline, CDR1 is SGDLS, CDR2 YYNGEE. This CDR3 spans 16 amino acids. CDR3 sequence (DNA): TGTGCCAGCAGCGTAGGTAACAGGGTGAACACCGGGGAGCTGTTTTTT. The encoded protein is CASSVGNRVNTGELFF.

This rearrangement joins TRBV21-1 to TRBJ2-7; the table gives TRBD1 as D, unverified against the DNA. TRBV21-1 corresponds to a pseudogene. CDR3 length: 14 residues. CDR3 protein: CAILTGTGDGEQYF. CDR3 sequence (DNA): TGTGCCATTCTGACCGGGACAGGGGATGGCGAGCAGTACTTC.